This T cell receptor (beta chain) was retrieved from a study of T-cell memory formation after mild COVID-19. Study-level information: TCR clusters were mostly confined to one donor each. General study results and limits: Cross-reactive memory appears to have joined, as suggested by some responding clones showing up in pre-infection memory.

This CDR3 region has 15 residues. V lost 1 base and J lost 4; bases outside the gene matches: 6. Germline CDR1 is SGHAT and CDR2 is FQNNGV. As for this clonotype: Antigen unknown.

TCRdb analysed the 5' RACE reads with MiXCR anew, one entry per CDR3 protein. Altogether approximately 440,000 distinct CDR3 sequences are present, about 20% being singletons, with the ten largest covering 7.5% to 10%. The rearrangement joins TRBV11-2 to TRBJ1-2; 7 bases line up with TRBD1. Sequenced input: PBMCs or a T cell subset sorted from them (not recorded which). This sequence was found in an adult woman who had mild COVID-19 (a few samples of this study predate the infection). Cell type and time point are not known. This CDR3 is CASSLGPDRAYGYTF. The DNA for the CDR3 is TGTGCCAGCAGCTTAGGGCCCGACAGGGCCTATGGCTACACCTTC.